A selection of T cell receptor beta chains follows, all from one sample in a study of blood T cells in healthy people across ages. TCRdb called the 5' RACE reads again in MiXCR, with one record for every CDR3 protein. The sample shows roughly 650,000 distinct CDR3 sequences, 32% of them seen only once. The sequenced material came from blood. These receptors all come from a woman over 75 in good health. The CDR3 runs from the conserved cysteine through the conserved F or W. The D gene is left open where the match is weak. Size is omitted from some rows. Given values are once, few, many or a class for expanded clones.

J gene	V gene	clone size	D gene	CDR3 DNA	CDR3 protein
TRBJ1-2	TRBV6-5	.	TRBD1	TGTGCCAGCAAATCCGGCGGGACAGGGACGTATGGCTGCACCTTC	CASKSGGTGTYGCTF
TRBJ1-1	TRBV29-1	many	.	TGCAGCGCCGGGGGAGGGTCGAACACTGAAGCTTTCTTT	CSAGGGSNTEAFF
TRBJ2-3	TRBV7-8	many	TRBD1	TGTGCCAGCAGCAAGTCGACAGGGCGGTTGATGGATACGCAGTATTTT	CASSKSTGRLMDTQYF
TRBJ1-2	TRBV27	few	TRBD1	TGTGCCAGCAGTTGTAGAGGGGGCAAAGGTGGCTACACCTTC	CASSCRGGKGGYTF
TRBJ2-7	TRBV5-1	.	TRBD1	TGCGCCAGCAGCTCGGGACAGGCCGGTACCGACGAGCAGTACTTC	CASSSGQAGTDEQYF
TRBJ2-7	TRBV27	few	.	TGTGCCAGCTGGGGTCAATCTAGCTCCTACGAGCAGTACTTC	CASWGQSSSYEQYF
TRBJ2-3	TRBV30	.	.	TGTGCCTGGAGTAGGGTGGGGGCTACTAGCACAGATACGCAGTATTTT	CAWSRVGATSTDTQYF
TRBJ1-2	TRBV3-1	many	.	TGTGCCAGCAGCCACCAGGGGAACTATGGCTACACCTTC	CASSHQGNYGYTF
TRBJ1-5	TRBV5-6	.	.	TGTGCCAGCAGCTGGTGGGCAGGCAATCAGCCCCAGCATTTT	CASSWWAGNQPQHF
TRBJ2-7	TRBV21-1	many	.	TGTGCCAGCAGCACGCCCCGGGCCAAGCTCTACCACTACGAGCAGTACTTC	CASSTPRAKLYHYEQYF
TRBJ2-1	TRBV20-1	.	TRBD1	TGCAGTGCTAGAGGTGGGACAGACGGCAATGAGCAGTTCTTC	CSARGGTDGNEQFF
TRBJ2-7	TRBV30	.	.	TGTGCCTGGAGTAAACAGGGTGGTCCCTACGAGCAGTACTTC	CAWSKQGGPYEQYF
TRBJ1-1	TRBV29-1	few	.	TGCAGCGTTCTCAGGGGCGCGAACACTGAAGCTTTCTTT	CSVLRGANTEAFF
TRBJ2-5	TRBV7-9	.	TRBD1	TGTGCCAGCAGCTTACCCCGACAGGGGGAGACCCAGTACTTC	CASSLPRQGETQYF
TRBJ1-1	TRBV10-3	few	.	TGTGCCATCAGTGAGTCTCAACGGGGGAACACTGAAGCTTTCTTT	CAISESQRGNTEAFF
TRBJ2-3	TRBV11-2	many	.	TGTGCCAGCAGCTTAGATGGTGGCCCCCTGGGTACGCAGTATTTT	CASSLDGGPLGTQYF
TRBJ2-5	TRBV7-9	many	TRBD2	TGTGCCAGCCCCCCGGCGGCGGGGGGGGAGACCCAGTACTTC	CASPPAAGGETQYF
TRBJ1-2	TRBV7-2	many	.	TGTGCCAGCAGCTTTCCTCCGGGTCATGGCTACACCTTC	CASSFPPGHGYTF
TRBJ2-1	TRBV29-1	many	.	TGCAGCGTCGGAATGAGGTACAATGAGCAGTTCTTC	CSVGMRYNEQFF
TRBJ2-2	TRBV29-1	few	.	TGCAGCGTTGCTCGGGGGTCCACCGGGGAGCTGTTTTTT	CSVARGSTGELFF
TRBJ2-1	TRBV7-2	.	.	TGTGCCAGCAGCATGACTATGAATGAGCAGTTCTTC	CASSMTMNEQFF
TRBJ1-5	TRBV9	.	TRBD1	TGTGCCAGCAGCGCACAGGGGGCGGCTCAGCCCCAGCATTTT	CASSAQGAAQPQHF
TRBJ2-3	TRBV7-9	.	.	TGTGCCAGCAGCCCGCGGACTAACTTTGGAGATACGCAGTATTTT	CASSPRTNFGDTQYF
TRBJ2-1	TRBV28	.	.	TGTGCCAGCACCTCGGGGGGCTCCTACAATGAGCAGCTCTTC	CASTSGGSYNEQLF
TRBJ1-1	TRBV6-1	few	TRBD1	TGTGCCAGCAGACTTAATTCGGACAGGGCGAACACTGAAGCTTTCTTT	CASRLNSDRANTEAFF
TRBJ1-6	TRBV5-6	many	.	TGTGCCAGCAGCTCACTGAGCTCCTATAATTCACCCCTCCACTTT	CASSSLSSYNSPLHF
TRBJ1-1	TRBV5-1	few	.	TGCGCCAGCAGCTTGAGCGGGGCCAGGACCGTGGGGTGGAACACTGAAGCTTTCTTT	CASSLSGARTVGWNTEAFF
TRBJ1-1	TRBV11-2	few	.	TGTGCCAGCAGCTTACGGGTTCCTGAAGCTTTCTTT	CASSLRVPEAFF
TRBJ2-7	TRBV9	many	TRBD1	TGTGCCAGCAGTTTACAGGGGCGAAACGAGCAGTACTTC	CASSLQGRNEQYF
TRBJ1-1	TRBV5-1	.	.	TGCGCCAGCAGCCCGATAAACAGGGTTGTAACTGAAGCTTTCTTT	CASSPINRVVTEAFF
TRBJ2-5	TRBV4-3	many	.	TGCGCCAGCAGCCAAGGAGCCCGGGAGACCCAGTACTTC	CASSQGARETQYF
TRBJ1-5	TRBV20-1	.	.	TGCAGTGCTAGTAAGGACGTTTATAGCAATCAGCCCCAGCATTTT	CSASKDVYSNQPQHF
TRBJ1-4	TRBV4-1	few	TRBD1	TGCGCCAGCAGCCAAGAAGTAGGACAGGGGAGAAAACTGTTTTTT	CASSQEVGQGRKLFF
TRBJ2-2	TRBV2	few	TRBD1	TGTGCCAGCAGTGCCTACGAGGACAGGGATCACACCGGGGAGCTGTTTTTT	CASSAYEDRDHTGELFF
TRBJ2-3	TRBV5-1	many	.	TGCGCCAGCAGCCTATTAGGTCATAGCACAGATACGCAGTATTTT	CASSLLGHSTDTQYF
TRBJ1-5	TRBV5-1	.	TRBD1	TGCGCCGGCAGCTTAGGGACAGGCAATCAGCCCCAGCATTTT	CAGSLGTGNQPQHF
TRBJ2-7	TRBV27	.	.	TGTGCCAGCGGCCCCCCACGGGGGCCCTACAATGAGCAGTACTTC	CASGPPRGPYNEQYF
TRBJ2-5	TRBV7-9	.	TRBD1	TGTGCCAGCAGCCCAGGGGACAGGGGGTTGAGGGAGACCCAGTACTTC	CASSPGDRGLRETQYF
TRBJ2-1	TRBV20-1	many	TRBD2	TGCAGTGCGCCGGGGGGGCACGAGCAGTTCTTC	CSAPGGHEQFF
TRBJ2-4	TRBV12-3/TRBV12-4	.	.	TGTGCCGGCAGTTTTGCCGGGCATGAGCAGTACTTC	CAGSFAGHEQYF
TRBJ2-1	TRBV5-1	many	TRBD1	TGCGCCAGCAGCTTGGCGACAGGGCTTATTTACAATGAGCAGTTCTTC	CASSLATGLIYNEQFF
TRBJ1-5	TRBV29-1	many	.	TGCAGCGTTGGGGGCGGGAAAGGGGGAAGCAATCAGCCCCAGCATTTT	CSVGGGKGGSNQPQHF
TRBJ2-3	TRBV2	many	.	TGTGCCAGCAGTGAGGTCGGCAGCACAGATACGCAGTATTTT	CASSEVGSTDTQYF
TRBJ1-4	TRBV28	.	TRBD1	TGTGCCAGCAGTTTGGACAGGGGTTCTGAAAAACTGTTTTTT	CASSLDRGSEKLFF
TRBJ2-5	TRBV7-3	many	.	TGTGCCAGCAGCCCTATCGGGGGGCTGGGAGAGACCCAGTACTTC	CASSPIGGLGETQYF
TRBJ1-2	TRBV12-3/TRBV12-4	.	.	TGTGCCAGCAGTTTAGCGTCCACTCCTATAGGCTACACCTTC	CASSLASTPIGYTF
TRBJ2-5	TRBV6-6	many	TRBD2	TGTGCCAGCAGATTCATAGCGGGGGGGCTGGAGACCCAGTACTTC	CASRFIAGGLETQYF